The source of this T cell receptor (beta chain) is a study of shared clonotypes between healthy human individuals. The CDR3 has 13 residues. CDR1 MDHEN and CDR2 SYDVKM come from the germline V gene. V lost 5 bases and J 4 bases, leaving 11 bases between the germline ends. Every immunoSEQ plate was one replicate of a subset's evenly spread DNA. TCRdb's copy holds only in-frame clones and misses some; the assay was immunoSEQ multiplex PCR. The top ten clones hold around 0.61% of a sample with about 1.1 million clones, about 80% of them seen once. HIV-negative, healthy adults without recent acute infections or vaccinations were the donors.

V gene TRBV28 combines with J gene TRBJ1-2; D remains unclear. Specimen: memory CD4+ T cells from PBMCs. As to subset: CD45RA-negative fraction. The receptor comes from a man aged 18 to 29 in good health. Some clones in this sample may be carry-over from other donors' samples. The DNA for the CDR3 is TGTGCCAGCAGTAACGTCGCCGGCTATGGCTACACCTTC. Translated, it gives CASSNVAGYGYTF.